Listed below are T cell receptor beta chains from one sample, sequenced in a study of T cell responses to AZD1222 COVID-19 vaccine. Profiled with immunoSEQ multiplex PCR; TCRdb holds only in-frame clones, not every one. Among roughly 100,000 clones, 90% were seen once, and the ten largest hold 1% to 1.5%. The input for sequencing was peripheral blood, taken on day 0 of AZD1222 vaccination. Receptors originate from an adult in good health. CDR3s include the opening cysteine and the closing phenylalanine or tryptophan. A D gene is named only where the DNA matches it firmly. Where a row states a size, it is once, few, many or the class of an expanded clone; other rows omit it.

v_call	j_call	d_call	clone_size	cdr3_nt	cdr3_aa
TRBV27	TRBJ1-6	-	-	TGTGCCAGCAGTTTTTCGGGTTCCTATAATTCACCCCTCCACTTT	CASSFSGSYNSPLHF
TRBV9	TRBJ2-1	-	-	TGTGCCAGCAGCGTAGTGGGGGCCCCTGGGAATGAGCAGTTCTTC	CASSVVGAPGNEQFF
TRBV19	TRBJ2-5	-	-	TGTGCCAGTAGTATAGGGCCAGCCGATCAAGAGACCCAGTACTTC	CASSIGPADQETQYF
TRBV4-1	TRBJ1-2	-	-	TGCGCCAGCAGCCAAGACACCACGCCCGGGTATGGCTACACCTTC	CASSQDTTPGYGYTF
TRBV5-6	TRBJ2-1	TRBD1	-	TGTGCCAGCAGCTTGTCTTGGACAGGGTACGATGAGCAGTTCTTC	CASSLSWTGYDEQFF
TRBV4-1	TRBJ2-3	TRBD2	-	TGCGCCAGCAGCCGGAGAGCGGGGGTAGAGGATACGCAGTATTTT	CASSRRAGVEDTQYF
TRBV28	TRBJ2-7	-	-	TGTGCCAGCAGTTTCAGGGTGGGGAGAGGCGAGCAGTACTTC	CASSFRVGRGEQYF
TRBV15	TRBJ2-7	-	-	TGTGCCACCAGCAGAGTGGACTCCTACGAGCAGTACTTC	CATSRVDSYEQYF
TRBV5-1	TRBJ2-5	TRBD2	-	TGCGCCAGCAGCTCGAGCGGGGAAGGGATTGAGACCCAGTACTTC	CASSSSGEGIETQYF
TRBV5-4	TRBJ1-4	-	-	TGTGCCAGCAGCTTGGACGGGAGCGGCCCGAATGAAAAACTGTTTTTT	CASSLDGSGPNEKLFF
TRBV5-4	TRBJ1-1	-	-	TGTGCCAGCAGCTTGCCCTCGGGGGCGGGCACTGAAGCTTTCTTT	CASSLPSGAGTEAFF
TRBV27	TRBJ2-5	TRBD2	-	TGTGCCAGCAGGGGGACTAGCGGACCCGAAGGGGAGACCCAGTACTTC	CASRGTSGPEGETQYF
TRBV28	TRBJ1-2	-	-	TGTGCCAGCAGTTACGGTCATGGCTACACCTTC	CASSYGHGYTF
TRBV27	TRBJ1-2	-	once	TGTGCCAGCAGTTTTCAGGGGTTAGCCTATGGCTACACCTTC	CASSFQGLAYGYTF
TRBV28	TRBJ1-6	TRBD1	-	TGTGCCAGCAGTTTCGGACAGGAGGTTTCACCCCTCCACTTT	CASSFGQEVSPLHF
TRBV19	TRBJ1-3	-	-	TGTGCCAGTAGTGAGAACACCTATTCCTCTGGAAACACCATATATTTT	CASSENTYSSGNTIYF
TRBV5-1	TRBJ1-1	-	-	TGCGCCAGCAGCTTGGCCGGCAGAAACACTGAAGCTTTCTTT	CASSLAGRNTEAFF
TRBV12-3/TRBV12-4	TRBJ2-2	-	-	TGTGCCAGCAGTTCCGGGGAGCTGTTTTTT	CASSSGELFF
TRBV5-1	TRBJ2-7	-	-	TGCGCCAGCAGCTTGGAGGACAGCACCTACGAGCAGTACTTC	CASSLEDSTYEQYF
TRBV5-5	TRBJ1-1	-	-	TGTGCCAGCAGTGTGCTCCCTGGCACTGAAGCTTTCTTT	CASSVLPGTEAFF
TRBV25-1	TRBJ1-6	TRBD1	-	TGTGCCAGCAGTGAAGCCGGACAGGCAAATTCACCCCTCCACTTT	CASSEAGQANSPLHF
TRBV10-3	TRBJ2-3	-	once	TGTGCCATCAGTGGATTGGGCACAGATACGCAGTATTTT	CAISGLGTDTQYF
TRBV28	TRBJ2-7	TRBD1	-	TGTGCCAGCAGCCCGACAGGGGGTTGGGAGCAGTACTTC	CASSPTGGWEQYF
TRBV6-5	TRBJ1-2	-	-	TGTGCCAGCCTTGACGAGGTAAACTATGGCTACACCTTC	CASLDEVNYGYTF
TRBV2	TRBJ1-2	-	-	TGTGCCAGCAGTGTTTCTCCGGGCCCCACCTTC	CASSVSPGPTF
TRBV3-1/TRBV3-2	TRBJ2-6	TRBD1	-	TGTGCCAGCAGCCAGGGGACAGGGCTTGGGGCCAACGTCCTGACTTTC	CASSQGTGLGANVLTF
TRBV25-1	TRBJ1-2	-	-	TGTGCCAGCAGTGATTGGGAGCTCTATGGCTACACCTTC	CASSDWELYGYTF
TRBV5-4	TRBJ2-7	-	-	TGTGCCAGCAGTCCTAATGACGGCTCCTACGAGCAGTACTTC	CASSPNDGSYEQYF
TRBV7-2	TRBJ2-5	-	few	TGTGCCAGCAGCTTAGTGGTAGAGGAGACCCAGTACTTC	CASSLVVEETQYF
TRBV2	TRBJ1-6	TRBD1	-	TGTGCCAGCTACCGGGACAGGGATTCTTCACCCCTCCACTTT	CASYRDRDSSPLHF
TRBV10-3	TRBJ1-1	-	-	TGTGCCATCAGTACAGGGCGGAACACTGAAGCTTTCTTT	CAISTGRNTEAFF
TRBV28	TRBJ1-2	-	-	TGTGCCAGCAGGATCAGGACGGGGTGGGGCTACACCTTC	CASRIRTGWGYTF
TRBV6-2/TRBV6-3	TRBJ1-4	-	-	TGTGCCAGCAGCGACGCGACACCCAAGGAAAAACTGTTTTTT	CASSDATPKEKLFF
TRBV21-1	TRBJ2-2	-	-	TGTGCCAGCAGCAAAGCGCTTTCAGGAATCACCGGGGAGCTGTTTTTT	CASSKALSGITGELFF
TRBV4-2	TRBJ2-3	-	-	TGTGCCAGCACCCCCACGCCCCGGGGGCAAGGAGATACGCAGTATTTT	CASTPTPRGQGDTQYF
TRBV19	TRBJ2-5	-	-	TGTGCCAGTAGTACCAGGGTTACCGAGACCCAGTACTTC	CASSTRVTETQYF
TRBV29-1	TRBJ2-1	-	-	TGCAGCGTTGATGGGCCGGGGAATGAGCAGTTCTTC	CSVDGPGNEQFF
TRBV7-8	TRBJ2-7	-	-	TGTGCCAGCAGCTCACCTTTGGAAGCCTACGAGCAGTACTTC	CASSSPLEAYEQYF
TRBV18	TRBJ2-7	TRBD1	-	TGTGCCAGCTCACCACAGGGGGCTCAGGACGAGCAGTACTTC	CASSPQGAQDEQYF
TRBV29-1	TRBJ2-5	TRBD1	-	TGCAGCGTTGATGGGGGACAGGGTTGGGAGACCCAGTACTTC	CSVDGGQGWETQYF
TRBV6-5	TRBJ2-1	TRBD2	-	TGTGCCAGCAGTTACGTAGGCGGGGGGGCCGTCGGTGAGCAGTTCTTC	CASSYVGGGAVGEQFF
TRBV4-1	TRBJ2-3	TRBD2	-	TGCGCCAGCAGCCAAGCCCGAGGGGAGCGGGGGGATTACACAGATACGCAGTATTTT	CASSQARGERGDYTDTQYF
TRBV4-2	TRBJ2-7	-	-	TGTGCCAGCAGCCCCGCAGGCAGCTCCTACGAGCAGTACTTC	CASSPAGSSYEQYF
TRBV7-2	TRBJ2-1	TRBD2	-	TGTGCCAGCAGCCCACGGGCGGGGGTGGATGAGCAGTTCTTC	CASSPRAGVDEQFF
TRBV10-3	TRBJ1-1	-	-	TGTGCCATCAGGTCAGGGAAAACGAACACTGAAGCTTTCTTT	CAIRSGKTNTEAFF